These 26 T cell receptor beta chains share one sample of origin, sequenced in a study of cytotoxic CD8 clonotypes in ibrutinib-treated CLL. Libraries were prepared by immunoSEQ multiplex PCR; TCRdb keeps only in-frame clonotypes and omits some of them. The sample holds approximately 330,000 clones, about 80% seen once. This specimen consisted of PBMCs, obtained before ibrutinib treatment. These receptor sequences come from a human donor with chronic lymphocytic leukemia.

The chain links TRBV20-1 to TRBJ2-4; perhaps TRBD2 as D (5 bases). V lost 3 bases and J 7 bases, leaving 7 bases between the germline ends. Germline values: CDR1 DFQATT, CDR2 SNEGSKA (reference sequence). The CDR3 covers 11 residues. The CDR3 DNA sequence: TGCAGTGCTAGCGGGGAGAACATTCAGTACTTC. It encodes CSASGENIQYF.

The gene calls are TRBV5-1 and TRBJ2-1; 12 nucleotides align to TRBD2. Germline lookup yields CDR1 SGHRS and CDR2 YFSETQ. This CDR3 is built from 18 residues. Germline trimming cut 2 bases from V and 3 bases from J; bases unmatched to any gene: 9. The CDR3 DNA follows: TGCGCCAGCAGCTTAAGTCTAGCGGGAGGGCCGTACTACAATGAGCAGTTCTTC. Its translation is CASSLSLAGGPYYNEQFF.

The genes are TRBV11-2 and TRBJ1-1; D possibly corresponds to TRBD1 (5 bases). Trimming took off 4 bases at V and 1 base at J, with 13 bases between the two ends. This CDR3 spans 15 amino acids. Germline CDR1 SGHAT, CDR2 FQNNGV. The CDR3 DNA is TGTGCCAGCAGCTCTGCAGGGATCCGGAACACTGAAGCTTTCTTT. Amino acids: CASSSAGIRNTEAFF. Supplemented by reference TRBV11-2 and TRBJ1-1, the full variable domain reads EAGVAQSPRYKIIEKRQSVAFWCNPISGHATLYWYQQILGQGPKLLIQFQNNGVVDDSQLPKDRFSAERLKGVDSTLKIQPAKLEDSAVYLCASSSAGIRNTEAFFGQGTRLTVV.

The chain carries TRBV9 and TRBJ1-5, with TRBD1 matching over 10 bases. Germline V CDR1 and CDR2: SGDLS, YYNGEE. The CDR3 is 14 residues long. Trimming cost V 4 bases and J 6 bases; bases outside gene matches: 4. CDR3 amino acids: CASSKRDRGQPQHF. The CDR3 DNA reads TGTGCCAGCAGCAAACGGGACAGGGGTCAGCCCCAGCATTTT.

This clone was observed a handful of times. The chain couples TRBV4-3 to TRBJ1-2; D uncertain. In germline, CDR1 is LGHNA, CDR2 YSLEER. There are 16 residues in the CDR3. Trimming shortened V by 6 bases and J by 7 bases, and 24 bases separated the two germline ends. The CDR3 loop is CASSPRNSGKIGGYTF. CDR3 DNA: TGCGCCAGCAGTCCTAGGAACTCCGGGAAGATAGGTGGCTACACCTTC.

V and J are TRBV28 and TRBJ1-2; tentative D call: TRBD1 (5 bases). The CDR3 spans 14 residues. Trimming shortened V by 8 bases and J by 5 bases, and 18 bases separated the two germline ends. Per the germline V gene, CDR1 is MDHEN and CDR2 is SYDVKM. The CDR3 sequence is CASSSGQASYGYTF. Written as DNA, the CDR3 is TGTGCCAGCTCTTCCGGACAAGCATCATATGGCTACACCTTC.

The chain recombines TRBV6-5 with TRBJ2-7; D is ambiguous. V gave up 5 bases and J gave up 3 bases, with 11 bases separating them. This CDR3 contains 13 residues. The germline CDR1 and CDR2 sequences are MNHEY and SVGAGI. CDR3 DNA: TGTGCCAGCAGTCCGATGGGGTTCTACGAGCAGTACTTC. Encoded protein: CASSPMGFYEQYF.

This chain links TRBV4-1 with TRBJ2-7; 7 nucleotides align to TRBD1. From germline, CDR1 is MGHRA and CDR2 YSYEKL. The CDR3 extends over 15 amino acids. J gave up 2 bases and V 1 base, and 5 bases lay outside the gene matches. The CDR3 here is CASSQVGTATYEQYF. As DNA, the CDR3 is TGCGCCAGCAGCCAAGTGGGGACAGCGACCTACGAGCAGTACTTC.

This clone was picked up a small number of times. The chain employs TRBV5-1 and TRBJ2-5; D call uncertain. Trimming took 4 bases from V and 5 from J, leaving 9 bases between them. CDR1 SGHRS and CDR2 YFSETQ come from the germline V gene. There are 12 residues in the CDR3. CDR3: CASSRNKETQYF. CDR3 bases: TGCGCCAGCAGCAGAAATAAGGAGACCCAGTACTTC.

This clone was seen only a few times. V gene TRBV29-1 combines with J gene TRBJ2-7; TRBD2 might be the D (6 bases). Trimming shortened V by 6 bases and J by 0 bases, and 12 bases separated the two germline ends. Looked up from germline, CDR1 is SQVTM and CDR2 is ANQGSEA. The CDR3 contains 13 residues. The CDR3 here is CSVKVGSSYEQYF. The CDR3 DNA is TGCAGCGTAAAAGTCGGGAGCTCCTACGAGCAGTACTTC.

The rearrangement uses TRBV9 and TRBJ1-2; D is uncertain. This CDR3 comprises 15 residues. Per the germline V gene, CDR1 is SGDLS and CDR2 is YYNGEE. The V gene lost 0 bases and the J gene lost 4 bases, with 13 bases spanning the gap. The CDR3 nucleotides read TGTGCCAGCAGCGTAGGTGCGACTGTAGGCTATGGCTACACCTTC. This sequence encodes CASSVGATVGYGYTF.

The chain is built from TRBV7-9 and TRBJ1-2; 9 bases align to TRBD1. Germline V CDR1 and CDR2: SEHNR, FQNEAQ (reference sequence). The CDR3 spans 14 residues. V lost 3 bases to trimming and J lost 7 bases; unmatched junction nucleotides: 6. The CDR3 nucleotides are TGTGCCAGCAGCTTCGGGGACAGGGCCTTTGGCTACACCTTC. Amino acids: CASSFGDRAFGYTF.

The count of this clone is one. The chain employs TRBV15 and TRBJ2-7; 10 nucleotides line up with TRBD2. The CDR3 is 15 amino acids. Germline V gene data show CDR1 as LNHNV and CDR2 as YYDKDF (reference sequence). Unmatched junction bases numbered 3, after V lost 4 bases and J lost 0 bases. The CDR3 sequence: CATSTGTSVSYEQYF. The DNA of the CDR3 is TGTGCCACCAGCACCGGGACTAGCGTCTCCTACGAGCAGTACTTC.

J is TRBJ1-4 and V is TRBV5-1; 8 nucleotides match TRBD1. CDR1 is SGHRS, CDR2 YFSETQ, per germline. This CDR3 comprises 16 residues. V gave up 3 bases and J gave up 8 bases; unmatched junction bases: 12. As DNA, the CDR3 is TGCGCCAGCAGCTCACCCGGCGGGACAGGCTTAGAAAAACTGTTTTTT. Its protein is CASSSPGGTGLEKLFF. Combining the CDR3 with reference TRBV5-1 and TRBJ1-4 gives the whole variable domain KAGVTQTPRYLIKTRGQQVTLSCSPISGHRSVSWYQQTPGQGLQFLFEYFSETQRNKGNFPGRFSGRQFSNSRSEMNVSTLELGDSALYLCASSSPGGTGLEKLFFGSGTQLSVL.

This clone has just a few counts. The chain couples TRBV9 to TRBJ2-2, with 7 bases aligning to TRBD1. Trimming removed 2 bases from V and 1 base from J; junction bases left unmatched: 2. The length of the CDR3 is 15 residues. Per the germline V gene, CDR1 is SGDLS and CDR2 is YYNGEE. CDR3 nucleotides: TGTGCCAGCAGCGTCAGACAGGGGAACACCGGGGAGCTGTTTTTT. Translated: CASSVRQGNTGELFF.

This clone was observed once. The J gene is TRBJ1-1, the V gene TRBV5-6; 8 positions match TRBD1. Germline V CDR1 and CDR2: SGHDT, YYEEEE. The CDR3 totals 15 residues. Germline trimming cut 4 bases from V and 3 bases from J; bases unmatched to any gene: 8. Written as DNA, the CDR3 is TGTGCCAGCAGCGAAGACAGGGGTGGGTACACTGAAGCTTTCTTT. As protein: CASSEDRGGYTEAFF.

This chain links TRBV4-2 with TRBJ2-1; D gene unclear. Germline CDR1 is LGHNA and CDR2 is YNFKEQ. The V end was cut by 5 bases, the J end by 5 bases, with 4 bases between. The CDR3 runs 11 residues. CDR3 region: CASSKNNEQFF. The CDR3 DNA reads TGTGCCAGCAGCAAAAACAATGAGCAGTTCTTC.

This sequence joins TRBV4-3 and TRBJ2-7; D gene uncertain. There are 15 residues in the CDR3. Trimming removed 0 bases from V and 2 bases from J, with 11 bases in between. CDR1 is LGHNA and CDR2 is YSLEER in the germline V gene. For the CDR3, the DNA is TGCGCCAGCAGCCAAGAGTTATATGGGACCTACGAGCAGTACTTC. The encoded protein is CASSQELYGTYEQYF.

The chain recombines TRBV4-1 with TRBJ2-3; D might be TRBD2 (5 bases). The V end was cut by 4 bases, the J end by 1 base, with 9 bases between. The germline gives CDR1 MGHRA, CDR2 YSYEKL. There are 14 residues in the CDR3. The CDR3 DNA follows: TGCGCCAGCAGCCGGGGTAGCGGCACAGATACGCAGTATTTT. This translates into CASSRGSGTDTQYF.

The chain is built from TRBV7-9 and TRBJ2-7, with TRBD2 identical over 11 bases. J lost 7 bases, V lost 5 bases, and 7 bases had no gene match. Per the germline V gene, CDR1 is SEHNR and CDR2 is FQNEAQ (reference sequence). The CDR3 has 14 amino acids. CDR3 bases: TGTGCCAGCAGCAAGATAGCGGGAGGGAGTGAGCAGTACTTC. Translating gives CASSKIAGGSEQYF.

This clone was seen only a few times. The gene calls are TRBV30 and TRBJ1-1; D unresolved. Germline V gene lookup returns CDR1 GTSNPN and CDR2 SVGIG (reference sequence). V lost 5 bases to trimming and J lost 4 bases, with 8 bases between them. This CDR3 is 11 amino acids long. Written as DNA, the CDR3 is TGTGCCTGGCTGGAGGGCACTGAAGCTTTCTTT. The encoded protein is CAWLEGTEAFF.

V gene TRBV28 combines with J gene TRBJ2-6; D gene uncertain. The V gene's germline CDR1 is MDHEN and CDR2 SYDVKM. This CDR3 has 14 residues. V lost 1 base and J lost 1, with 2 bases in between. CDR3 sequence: CASSLSSGANVLTF. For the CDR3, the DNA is TGTGCCAGCAGTTTATCATCTGGGGCCAACGTCCTGACTTTC.

The CDR3 sequence is CASSHGAQRSDTQYF. The CDR3 DNA reads TGCGCCAGCAGCCATGGGGCTCAGCGGTCAGATACGCAGTATTTT. The chain links TRBV4-3 to TRBJ2-3; D is possibly TRBD1 or TRBD2 (5 bases each). Germline V gene data show CDR1 as LGHNA and CDR2 as YSLEER. This CDR3 has 15 amino acids. V lost 3 bases and J 4 bases, leaving 14 bases between the germline ends.

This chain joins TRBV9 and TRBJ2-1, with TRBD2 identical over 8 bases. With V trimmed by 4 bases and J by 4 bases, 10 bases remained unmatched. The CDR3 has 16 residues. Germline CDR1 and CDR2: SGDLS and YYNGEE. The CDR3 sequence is CASSPVTSGVYNEQFF. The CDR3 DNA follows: TGTGCCAGCAGCCCCGTTACTAGCGGCGTTTACAATGAGCAGTTCTTC. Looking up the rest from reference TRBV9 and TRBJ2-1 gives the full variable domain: DSGVTQTPKHLITATGQRVTLRCSPRSGDLSVYWYQQSLDQGLQFLIQYYNGEERAKGNILERFSAQQFPDLHSELNLSSLELGDSALYFCASSPVTSGVYNEQFFGPGTRLTVL.

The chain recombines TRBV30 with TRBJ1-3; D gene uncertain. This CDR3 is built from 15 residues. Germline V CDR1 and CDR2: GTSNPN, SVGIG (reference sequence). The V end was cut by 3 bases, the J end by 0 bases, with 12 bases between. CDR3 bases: TGTGCCTGGAGGGCCGGCGGTGACTCTGGAAACACCATATATTTT. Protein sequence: CAWRAGGDSGNTIYF. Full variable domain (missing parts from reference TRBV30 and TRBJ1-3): SQTIHQWPATLVQPVGSPLSLECTVEGTSNPNLYWYRQAAGRGLQLLFYSVGIGQISSEVPQNLSASRPQDRQFILSSKKLLLSDSGFYLCAWRAGGDSGNTIYFGEGSWLTVV.

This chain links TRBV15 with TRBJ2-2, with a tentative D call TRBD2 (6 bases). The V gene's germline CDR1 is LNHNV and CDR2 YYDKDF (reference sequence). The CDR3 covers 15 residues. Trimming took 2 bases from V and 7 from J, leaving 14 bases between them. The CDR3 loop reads CATSRNLLGGGELFF. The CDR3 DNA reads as TGTGCCACCAGCAGAAACTTATTGGGGGGCGGGGAGCTGTTTTTT. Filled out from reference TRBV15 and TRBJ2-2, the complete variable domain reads DAMVIQNPRYQVTQFGKPVTLSCSQTLNHNVMYWYQQKSSQAPKLLFHYYDKDFNNEADTPDNFQSRRPNTSFCFLDIRSPGLGDTAMYLCATSRNLLGGGELFFGEGSRLTVL.